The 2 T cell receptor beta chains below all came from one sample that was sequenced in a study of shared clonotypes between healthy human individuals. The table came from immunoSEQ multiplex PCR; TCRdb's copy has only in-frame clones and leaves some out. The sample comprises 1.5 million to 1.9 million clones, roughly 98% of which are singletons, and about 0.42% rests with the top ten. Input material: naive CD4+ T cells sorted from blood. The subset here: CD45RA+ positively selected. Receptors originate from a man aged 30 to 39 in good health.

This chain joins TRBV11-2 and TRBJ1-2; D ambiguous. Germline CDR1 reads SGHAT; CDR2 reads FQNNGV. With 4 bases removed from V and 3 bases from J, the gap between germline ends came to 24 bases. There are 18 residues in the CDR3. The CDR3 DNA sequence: TGTGCCAGCAGCTCACCCCGCGACTTCGGCCGCCGCCACTATGGCTACACCTTC. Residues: CASSSPRDFGRRHYGYTF.

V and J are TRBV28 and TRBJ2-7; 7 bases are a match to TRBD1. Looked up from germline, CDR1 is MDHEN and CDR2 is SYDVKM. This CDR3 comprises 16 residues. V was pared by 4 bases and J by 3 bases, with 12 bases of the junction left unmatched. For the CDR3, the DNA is TGTGCCAGCAGTTCCCCGAGGGGGCTGGATAGCTACGAGCAGTACTTC. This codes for CASSSPRGLDSYEQYF.